This TCR beta chain derives from a study of T cell changes during pregnancy in multiple sclerosis. CDR1 and CDR2 (germline): LGHNA, YSLEER. The CDR3 extends over 15 amino acids. V lost 4 bases and J lost 2, with 15 bases in between. Here immunoSEQ multiplex PCR was the method, and the copy in TCRdb shows in-frame clones only, minus some. This table holds about 45,000 clones, about 91% found once. The source was CD8+ T cells from peripheral blood mononuclear cells, collected in the second trimester of pregnancy. This chain joins TRBV4-3 and TRBJ2-7; D gene ambiguous. The clonotype originates from a female donor with multiple sclerosis, enrolled in a pregnancy study. CDR3 in DNA: TGCGCCAGCAGCCCACAAAGCTATGGAGCCTACGAGCAGTACTTC. Translating gives CASSPQSYGAYEQYF.